A selection of T cell receptor beta chains follows, all from one sample in a study of blood T cell repertoires in COVID-19. Only in-frame clones appear in the TCRdb table, and some are missing; sequencing was by immunoSEQ multiplex PCR. The sample comprises just over 250,000 clones, approximately 89% of which are singletons, and about a tenth rests with the top ten. Material for sequencing was peripheral blood. These receptors originate from a woman in her 70s with COVID-19, enrolled during active disease. Each CDR3 is given with its conserved first and last residue. D genes are given only for firm matches. Not all rows give a size; the values are once, few, many and, for expanded clones, a class.

d_gene	abundance	v_gene	j_gene	CDR3aa	CDR3nt
TRBD1	-	TRBV27	TRBJ1-2	CASSSAGQGDYGYTF	TGTGCCAGCAGTTCCGCTGGACAGGGCGACTATGGCTACACCTTC
-	-	TRBV15	TRBJ2-3	CATSRDRAGSTDTQYF	TGTGCCACCAGCAGAGATAGGGCGGGGAGCACAGATACGCAGTATTTT
-	-	TRBV5-1	TRBJ1-3	CASSLDRGGSGNTIYF	TGCGCCAGCAGCTTGGATCGGGGAGGCTCTGGAAACACCATATATTTT
-	-	TRBV29-1	TRBJ1-2	CSVGLGGSYYGYTF	TGCAGCGTGGGCCTTGGCGGGTCCTACTATGGCTACACCTTC
-	-	TRBV15	TRBJ1-2	CATSREAGGNYGYTF	TGTGCCACCAGCAGAGAAGCAGGTGGTAACTATGGCTACACCTTC
-	-	TRBV12-3/TRBV12-4	TRBJ1-2	CASSVARGGYTF	TGTGCCAGCAGCGTAGCACGTGGTGGCTACACCTTC
-	once	TRBV12-3/TRBV12-4	TRBJ2-7	CASSSGEIYEQYF	TGTGCCAGCTCATCCGGGGAGATTTACGAGCAGTACTTC
TRBD2	-	TRBV12-3/TRBV12-4	TRBJ2-1	CASTLLASEQFF	TGTGCCAGCACCCTACTAGCGTCTGAGCAGTTCTTC
-	-	TRBV2	TRBJ1-5	CASGKRRNQPQHF	TGTGCCAGCGGAAAAAGGAGAAATCAGCCCCAGCATTTT
TRBD1	-	TRBV5-1	TRBJ2-3	CASSSGTGETDTQYF	TGCGCCAGCAGCTCGGGGACAGGGGAAACAGATACGCAGTATTTT
TRBD1	-	TRBV19	TRBJ1-5	CASSMGGRGQPQHF	TGTGCCAGTAGTATGGGGGGCAGGGGGCAGCCCCAGCATTTT
TRBD1	-	TRBV10-3	TRBJ1-6	CATQDRGSTYNSPLHF	TGTGCCACACAGGACAGGGGGAGTACCTATAATTCACCCCTCCACTTT
-	-	TRBV30	TRBJ2-7	CAWVPPGALSYEQYF	TGTGCCTGGGTTCCGCCTGGAGCGCTAAGCTACGAGCAGTACTTC
TRBD1	-	TRBV10-3	TRBJ2-7	CAISDRGLMGQYF	TGTGCCATCAGTGATAGGGGGCTAATGGGACAGTACTTC
-	-	TRBV2	TRBJ1-1	CASSSSGDTEAFF	TGTGCCAGCAGCTCCTCAGGGGACACTGAAGCTTTCTTT
-	-	TRBV7-2	TRBJ1-1	CASRPQGHTEAFF	TGTGCCAGCAGGCCCCAGGGTCACACTGAAGCTTTCTTT
-	-	TRBV4-3	TRBJ2-7	CASSGPGEEQYF	TGCGCCAGCAGCGGCCCCGGGGAAGAGCAGTACTTC
TRBD1	-	TRBV6-6	TRBJ1-5	CASSLQGALQPQHF	TGTGCCAGCAGCTTACAGGGGGCGCTTCAGCCCCAGCATTTT
TRBD1	-	TRBV6-4	TRBJ1-5	CASSQSETGNQPQHF	TGTGCCAGCAGTCAGTCGGAGACAGGGAATCAGCCCCAGCATTTT
TRBD1	-	TRBV6-5	TRBJ1-1	CASSWVTGGNTEAFF	TGTGCCAGCAGCTGGGTGACAGGGGGGAACACTGAAGCTTTCTTT
-	-	TRBV24-1	TRBJ2-2	CATSDYGPGTGELFF	TGTGCCACCAGTGATTATGGGCCCGGCACCGGGGAGCTGTTTTTT
TRBD2	-	TRBV19	TRBJ2-5	CAVRGGAQETQYF	TGTGCCGTCCGGGGAGGGGCTCAAGAGACCCAGTACTTC
TRBD2	-	TRBV19	TRBJ2-2	CASSPLGLAGGPTGELFF	TGTGCCAGTAGTCCATTAGGACTAGCGGGAGGCCCCACCGGGGAGCTGTTTTTT
TRBD1	-	TRBV5-4	TRBJ2-2	CASSQGDRAIGELFF	TGTGCCAGCAGCCAAGGGGACAGGGCGATCGGGGAGCTGTTTTTT
-	-	TRBV4-1	TRBJ2-3	CASSQHSTSLLTDTQYF	TGCGCCAGCAGCCAACATTCAACTAGCTTACTCACAGATACGCAGTATTTT
TRBD2	-	TRBV7-3	TRBJ2-1	CASSDPGTSGSNEQFF	TGTGCCAGCAGCGACCCCGGGACTAGCGGGAGTAATGAGCAGTTCTTC
TRBD2	-	TRBV7-2	TRBJ2-3	CASSPSGTQDTQYF	TGTGCCAGCAGCCCGAGCGGGACTCAAGATACGCAGTATTTT